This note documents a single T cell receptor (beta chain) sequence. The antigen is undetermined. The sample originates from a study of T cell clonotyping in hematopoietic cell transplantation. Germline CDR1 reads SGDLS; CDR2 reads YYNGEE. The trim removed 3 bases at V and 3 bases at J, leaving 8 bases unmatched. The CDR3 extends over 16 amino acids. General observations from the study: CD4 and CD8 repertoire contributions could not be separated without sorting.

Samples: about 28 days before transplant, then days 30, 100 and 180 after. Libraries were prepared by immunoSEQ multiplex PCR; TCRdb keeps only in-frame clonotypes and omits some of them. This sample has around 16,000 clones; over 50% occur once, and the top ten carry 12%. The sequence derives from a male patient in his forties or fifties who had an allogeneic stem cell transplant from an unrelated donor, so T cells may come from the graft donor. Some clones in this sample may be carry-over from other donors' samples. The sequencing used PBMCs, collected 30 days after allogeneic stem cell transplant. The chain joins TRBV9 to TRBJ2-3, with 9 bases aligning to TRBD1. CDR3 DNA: TGTGCCAGCAGCGCAAGACAGGGGGTAGGTACAGATACGCAGTATTTT. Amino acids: CASSARQGVGTDTQYF.